A single sample is the source of the 27 T cell receptor beta chains below, sequenced in a study of T cell clones after liver transplantation. Profiled with immunoSEQ multiplex PCR; TCRdb holds only in-frame clones, not every one. Of about 19,000 clones in the sample, about 90% were seen once. Sample: CD8+ T cells from blood, taken before liver transplant. These receptors all come from a human donor who received a liver transplant.

This clone was counted a single time. This chain connects TRBV19 to TRBJ1-3; D is ambiguous. Trimming took off 10 bases at V and 4 bases at J, with 8 bases between the two ends. Germline V CDR1 and CDR2: LNHDA, SQIVND (reference sequence). The CDR3 contains 11 residues. CDR3 nucleotides: TGTGCCATCGACTCGGGAAACACCATATATTTT. It codes for CAIDSGNTIYF.

V is TRBV27 and J is TRBJ1-5, with TRBD1 matching 8 bases. CDR1 and CDR2 (germline): MNHEY, SMNVEV (reference sequence). The CDR3 spans 14 residues. The ends lost 7 bases at V and 4 bases at J; junction bases unmatched: 6. The CDR3 DNA reads as TGTGCCAGCAAGAGGACAGGGTCTAATCAGCCCCAGCATTTT. Protein product: CASKRTGSNQPQHF.

The chain combines TRBV11-2 with TRBJ2-5; D unclear. CDR3 size: 16 residues. Germline-derived CDR1 and CDR2 are SGHAT and FQNNGV. V was trimmed by 2 bases and J by 0 bases, leaving 13 bases between them. In DNA, the CDR3 is TGTGCCAGCAGCTTAAAAGCTAGTAGGTACCAAGAGACCCAGTACTTC. It yields the protein CASSLKASRYQETQYF.

V is TRBV7-8 and J is TRBJ2-7; TRBD1 aligns across 7 bases. This CDR3 contains 16 residues. CDR1 SGHVS and CDR2 FQNEAQ come from the germline V gene. V shed 4 bases, J shed 2 bases, and the junction held 11 bases outside the gene matches. The CDR3 nucleotides read TGTGCCAGCAGCTCACCGACAGGGAGCCAAACCTACGAGCAGTACTTC. Translating gives CASSSPTGSQTYEQYF.

The chain recombines TRBV9 with TRBJ1-2; no clear D gene. CDR3 length: 15 amino acids. The V gene lost 4 bases and the J gene lost 0 bases, with 13 bases spanning the gap. CDR1 is SGDLS and CDR2 is YYNGEE in the germline V gene. The DNA for the CDR3 is TGTGCCAGCAGCCCAACACGCAGCGCTAACTATGGCTACACCTTC. Its protein is CASSPTRSANYGYTF.

The chain recombines TRBV27 with TRBJ1-2; D ambiguous. This CDR3 contains 15 residues. With 8 bases removed from V and 3 bases from J, the gap between germline ends came to 19 bases. The germline V gene has CDR1 MNHEY and CDR2 SMNVEV (reference sequence). The CDR3 is CASGLDGLLHYGYTF. DNA of the CDR3: TGTGCCAGCGGCCTCGACGGGCTCCTCCACTATGGCTACACCTTC.

V is TRBV27 and J is TRBJ1-2, with TRBD1 matching over 9 bases. CDR3 length: 14 residues. The V segment lost 4 bases and the J segment 8 bases; nucleotides outside the gene matches: 8. Germline CDR1 MNHEY, CDR2 SMNVEV (reference sequence). The CDR3 DNA sequence: TGTGCCAGCAGTTATACAGGGGGCGCAGGAGGCTACACCTTC. Amino acids: CASSYTGGAGGYTF.

The chain links TRBV18 to TRBJ2-7, with 7 positions matching TRBD1. From germline, CDR1 is KGHSH and CDR2 LQKENI. The length of the CDR3 is 15 residues. V lost 3 bases and J lost 0; bases outside the gene matches: 5. DNA for the CDR3: TGTGCCAGCTCACCTCCGGGACAGATCTCCTACGAGCAGTACTTC. Residues: CASSPPGQISYEQYF.

This clone was seen only a few times. The V and J genes are TRBV9 and TRBJ2-3; 10 bases fit TRBD2. The length of the CDR3 is 16 residues. The V segment lost 2 bases and the J segment 3 bases; nucleotides outside the gene matches: 6. Germline V gene data show CDR1 as SGDLS and CDR2 as YYNGEE. In nucleotides, the CDR3 is TGTGCCAGCAGCGTGCTAGCGGGGGCAGGTACAGATACGCAGTATTTT. Protein sequence: CASSVLAGAGTDTQYF.

The genes are TRBV19 and TRBJ1-4; tentatively, D is TRBD1 (5 bases). The CDR3 extends over 15 amino acids. Germline CDR1 LNHDA, CDR2 SQIVND (reference sequence). With 5 bases removed from V and 5 bases from J, the gap between germline ends came to 15 bases. The CDR3 DNA reads TGTGCCAGTAGTCCTTTGACAGACGAGAATGAAAAACTGTTTTTT. It encodes CASSPLTDENEKLFF. The entire variable domain, with the rest obtained from reference TRBV19 and TRBJ1-4, is as follows: DGGITQSPKYLFRKEGQNVTLSCEQNLNHDAMYWYRQDPGQGLRLIYYSQIVNDFQKGDIAEGYSVSREKKESFPLTVTSAQKNPTAFYLCASSPLTDENEKLFFGSGTQLSVL.

The chain combines TRBV19 with TRBJ2-7, with TRBD1 identical over 11 bases. The germline CDR1 and CDR2 sequences are LNHDA and SQIVND (reference sequence). Losses at the gene ends were 4 bases for V and 4 bases for J; bases not matched to a gene: 3. The CDR3 is 14 residues long. In nucleotides, the CDR3 is TGTGCCAGTAGTACCGGGACAGGGGGGTACGAGCAGTACTTC. This codes for CASSTGTGGYEQYF.

V usage is TRBV7-9 and J usage is TRBJ1-1; TRBD1 is a possible D gene (6 bases). This CDR3 spans 13 amino acids. Germline assignment: CDR1 SEHNR and CDR2 FQNEAQ (reference sequence). Trimming pared 8 bases from V and 6 bases from J, leaving 16 bases between. The CDR3 region is CASSGGAWPEAFF. Written as DNA, the CDR3 is TGTGCCAGCTCCGGGGGGGCCTGGCCTGAAGCTTTCTTT.

The chain joins TRBV19 to TRBJ1-1; the D gene is possibly TRBD1 (5 bases). Trimming took 5 bases from V and 5 from J, leaving 15 bases between them. The CDR3 covers 14 residues. CDR1 and CDR2 (germline): LNHDA, SQIVND (reference sequence). CDR3 nucleotide sequence: TGTGCCAGTAGTTATGGGGCATCGCGAACTGAAGCTTTCTTT. Translating it yields CASSYGASRTEAFF.

The rearrangement links TRBV5-1 to TRBJ1-1; a weak D match, TRBD1 (5 bases). The CDR3 extends over 15 amino acids. The germline gives CDR1 SGHRS, CDR2 YFSETQ. Trimming cost V 0 bases and J 1 base, with 10 bases left between them. CDR3 bases: TGCGCCAGCAGCTTGGGGGACGGCTCGAACACTGAAGCTTTCTTT. This gives the protein CASSLGDGSNTEAFF.

The chain has TRBV30 and TRBJ1-1; a possible D gene is TRBD1 (6 bases). Between the trimmed V and J ends, which lost 1 base and 2 bases, there was a span of 14 bases. Germline V gene data show CDR1 as GTSNPN and CDR2 as SVGIG (reference sequence). This CDR3 is built from 15 residues. CDR3 bases: TGTGCCTGGAGTGGATTAGGACAGTCAAACACTGAAGCTTTCTTT. Its protein is CAWSGLGQSNTEAFF.

The V and J genes are TRBV6-5 and TRBJ2-5; D assignment may be TRBD1 or TRBD2 (6 bases each). With 6 bases removed from V and 5 bases from J, the gap between germline ends came to 16 bases. Germline-derived CDR1 and CDR2 are MNHEY and SVGAGI. CDR3 length equals 14 residues. Here the CDR3 reads CASSSIGGWETQYF. The CDR3 DNA sequence: TGTGCCAGCAGCTCAATAGGGGGGTGGGAGACCCAGTACTTC.

The chain recombines TRBV4-1 with TRBJ2-7; 9 bases match TRBD2. The V gene's germline CDR1 is MGHRA and CDR2 YSYEKL. The CDR3 spans 16 residues. The ends lost 1 base at V and 2 bases at J; junction bases unmatched: 6. The CDR3 protein is CASSQATSGRTYEQYF. CDR3 sequence (DNA): TGCGCCAGCAGCCAAGCTACCAGCGGGAGGACCTACGAGCAGTACTTC.

The chain carries TRBV11-2 and TRBJ2-7; TRBD2 matches at 13 bases. With V trimmed by 5 bases and J by 4 bases, 2 bases remained unmatched. CDR3 size: 14 residues. Germline CDR1 and CDR2: SGHAT and FQNNGV. DNA of the CDR3: TGTGCCAGCAGCCCGGGACTAGCGGGATACGAGCAGTACTTC. This translates into CASSPGLAGYEQYF. The whole variable domain, remainder taken from reference TRBV11-2 and TRBJ2-7, is EAGVAQSPRYKIIEKRQSVAFWCNPISGHATLYWYQQILGQGPKLLIQFQNNGVVDDSQLPKDRFSAERLKGVDSTLKIQPAKLEDSAVYLCASSPGLAGYEQYFGPGTRLTVT.

This chain links TRBV2 with TRBJ2-7; D possibly corresponds to TRBD1 (6 bases). Germline CDR1 is SNHLY and CDR2 is FYNNEI. CDR3 length: 13 residues. V lost 3 bases and J 2 bases, leaving 8 bases between the germline ends. CDR3 coding DNA: TGTGCCAGCAGTGACGAGGGGGCCTACGAGCAGTACTTC. The encoded protein is CASSDEGAYEQYF.

This clone was recorded once. This sequence joins TRBV5-4 and TRBJ1-4; 10 positions agree with TRBD1. This CDR3 has 17 amino acids. Trimming at V came to 4 bases and at J to 4 bases, leaving 10 bases not matched to a gene. From germline, CDR1 is SGHNT and CDR2 YYREEE (reference sequence). Written as DNA, the CDR3 is TGTGCCAGCAGCCTTAGACAGGGGGCGCGTGGTAATGAAAAACTGTTTTTT. The encoded protein is CASSLRQGARGNEKLFF.

This sequence joins TRBV27 and TRBJ2-1; 8 bases line up with TRBD1. The germline CDR1 and CDR2 sequences are MNHEY and SMNVEV (reference sequence). After removal of 5 bases from V and 10 bases from J, the junction contained 10 bases not matched to a gene. This CDR3 has 14 residues. Written as DNA, the CDR3 is TGTGCCAGCAGTACCATTAGGACAGGGAAGGAGCAGTTCTTC. It encodes CASSTIRTGKEQFF.

This clone was recorded only once. The V and J genes are TRBV14 and TRBJ1-1; D gene ambiguous. This CDR3 contains 13 residues. With 6 bases removed from V and 0 bases from J, the gap between germline ends came to 8 bases. Germline CDR1 reads SGHDN; CDR2 reads FVKESK. The CDR3 region has the DNA TGTGCCAGCAGTCCATGGATGAACACTGAAGCTTTCTTT. It specifies CASSPWMNTEAFF.

The rearrangement links TRBV27 to TRBJ2-7; D gene ambiguous. Germline values: CDR1 MNHEY, CDR2 SMNVEV (reference sequence). There are 13 residues in the CDR3. The V gene lost 4 bases and the J gene lost 4 bases, with 11 bases spanning the gap. The CDR3 here is CASSSLSLYEQYF. CDR3 sequence (DNA): TGTGCCAGCAGTTCTTTAAGCCTTTACGAGCAGTACTTC.

This clone came up a few times. The rearrangement joins TRBV19 to TRBJ1-2, with D unresolved. The germline V gene encodes CDR1 LNHDA and CDR2 SQIVND (reference sequence). This CDR3 spans 11 amino acids. V gave up 9 bases and J gave up 8 bases, with 13 bases separating them. In DNA, the CDR3 is TGTGCCAGCGGGCCCAAGATCGGCTACACCTTC. Its translation is CASGPKIGYTF.

The chain joins TRBV15 to TRBJ2-1, with 7 bases lining up with TRBD2. The CDR3 has 15 residues. With 6 bases clipped from V and 5 bases from J, the junction kept 10 bases outside the gene matches. The germline gives CDR1 LNHNV, CDR2 YYDKDF (reference sequence). The CDR3 loop reads CATRIAGERDNEQFF. The CDR3 DNA follows: TGTGCCACCAGAATTGCGGGAGAGAGGGACAATGAGCAGTTCTTC.

This clone was seen more than once but under ten times. The chain joins TRBV11-2 to TRBJ2-7, with D unclear. Germline-derived CDR1 and CDR2 are SGHAT and FQNNGV. This CDR3 has 13 residues. V gave up 3 bases and J gave up 4 bases, with 10 bases separating them. The CDR3, as DNA: TGTGCCAGCAGCTTTTCCCCGGATTACGAGCAGTACTTC. It specifies CASSFSPDYEQYF.

The chain combines TRBV11-2 with TRBJ2-1; tentatively, D is TRBD2 (6 bases). Germline V CDR1 and CDR2: SGHAT, FQNNGV. The V and J ends lost 5 bases and 4 bases respectively, with 15 bases between them. This CDR3 is built from 15 residues. The CDR3 DNA reads as TGTGCCAGCAGCCCAATGGGGGGAGTTTACAATGAGCAGTTCTTC. It yields the protein CASSPMGGVYNEQFF. Using reference TRBV11-2 and TRBJ2-1 for the parts outside the CDR3, the full variable domain is EAGVAQSPRYKIIEKRQSVAFWCNPISGHATLYWYQQILGQGPKLLIQFQNNGVVDDSQLPKDRFSAERLKGVDSTLKIQPAKLEDSAVYLCASSPMGGVYNEQFFGPGTRLTVL.